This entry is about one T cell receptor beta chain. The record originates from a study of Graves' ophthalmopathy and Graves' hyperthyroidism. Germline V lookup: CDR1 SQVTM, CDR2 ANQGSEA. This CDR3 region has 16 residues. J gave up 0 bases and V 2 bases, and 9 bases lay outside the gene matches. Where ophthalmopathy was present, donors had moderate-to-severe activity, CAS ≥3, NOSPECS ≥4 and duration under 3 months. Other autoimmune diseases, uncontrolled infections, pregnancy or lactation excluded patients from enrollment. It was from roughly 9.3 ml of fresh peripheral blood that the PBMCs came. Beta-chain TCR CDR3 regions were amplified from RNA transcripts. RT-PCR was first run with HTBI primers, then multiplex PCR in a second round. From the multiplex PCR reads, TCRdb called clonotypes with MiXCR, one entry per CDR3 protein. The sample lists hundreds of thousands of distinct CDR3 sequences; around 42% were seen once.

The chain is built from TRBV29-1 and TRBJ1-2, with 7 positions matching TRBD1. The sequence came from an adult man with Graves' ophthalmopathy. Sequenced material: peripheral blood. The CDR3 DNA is TGCAGCGTTGAAATGACAGGGTTCCTTTCTAACTATGGCTACACCTTC. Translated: CSVEMTGFLSNYGYTF.